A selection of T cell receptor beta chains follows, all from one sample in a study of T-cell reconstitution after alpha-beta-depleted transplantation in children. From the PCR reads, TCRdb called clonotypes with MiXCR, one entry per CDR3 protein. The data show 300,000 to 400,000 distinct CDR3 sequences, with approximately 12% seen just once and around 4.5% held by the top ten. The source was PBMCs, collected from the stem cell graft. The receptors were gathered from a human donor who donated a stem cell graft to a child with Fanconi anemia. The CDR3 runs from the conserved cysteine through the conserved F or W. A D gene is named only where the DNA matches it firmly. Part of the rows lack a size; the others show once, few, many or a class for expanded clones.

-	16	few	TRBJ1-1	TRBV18	CASSPGMGAYGTEAFF	TGTGCCAGCTCTCCTGGGATGGGGGCTTATGGCACTGAAGCTTTCTTT
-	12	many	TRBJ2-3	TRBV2	CASSDGWVTQYF	TGTGCCAGCAGTGATGGGTGGGTTACGCAGTATTTT
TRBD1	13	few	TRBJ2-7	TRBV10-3	CATRRDSGYEQYF	TGTGCCACCAGAAGGGACAGCGGCTACGAGCAGTACTTC
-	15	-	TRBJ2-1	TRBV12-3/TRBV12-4	CASSLVPVTYNEQFF	TGTGCCAGCAGTTTAGTCCCCGTCACATACAATGAGCAGTTCTTC
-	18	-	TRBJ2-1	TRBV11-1	CASSFFRGQGGSYNEQFF	TGTGCCAGCAGCTTCTTCCGGGGGCAGGGGGGCTCCTACAATGAGCAGTTCTTC
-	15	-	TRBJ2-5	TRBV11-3	CASSKGLRGQETQYF	TGTGCCAGCAGCAAGGGACTCCGAGGACAAGAGACCCAGTACTTC
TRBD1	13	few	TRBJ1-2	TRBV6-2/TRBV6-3	CASSWDSTYGYTF	TGTGCCAGCAGTTGGGACAGCACCTATGGCTACACCTTC
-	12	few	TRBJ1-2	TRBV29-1	CSVARLPISYTF	TGCAGCGTTGCGCGCCTACCTATAAGCTACACCTTC
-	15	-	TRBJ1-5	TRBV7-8	CASSPNGQVNKPEHF	TGTGCCAGCAGCCCTAACGGACAAGTCAATAAGCCCGAGCATTTT
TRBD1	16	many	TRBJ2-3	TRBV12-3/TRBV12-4	CASSSLTGLSTDTQYF	TGTGCCAGCAGCTCACTGACAGGGTTGAGCACAGATACGCAGTATTTT
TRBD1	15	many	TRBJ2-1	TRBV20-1	CSARSAGGPYNEQFF	TGCAGTGCTAGGTCCGCAGGGGGTCCCTACAATGAGCAGTTCTTC
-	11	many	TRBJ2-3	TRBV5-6	CASSNGDTQYF	TGTGCCAGCAGCAACGGGGATACGCAGTATTTT
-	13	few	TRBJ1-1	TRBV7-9	CASSLHGNTEAFF	TGTGCCAGCAGCTTACACGGGAACACTGAAGCTTTCTTT
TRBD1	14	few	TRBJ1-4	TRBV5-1	CASSLGDSNEKLFF	TGCGCCAGCAGCCTAGGGGACAGTAATGAAAAACTGTTTTTT
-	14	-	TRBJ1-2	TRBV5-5	CASSLSDSARGYTF	TGTGCCAGCAGCTTGTCCGACTCCGCAAGGGGCTACACCTTC
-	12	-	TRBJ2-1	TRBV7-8	CASSNSYNEQFF	TGTGCCAGCAGCAACTCTTACAATGAGCAGTTCTTC
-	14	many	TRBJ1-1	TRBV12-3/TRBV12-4	CASTRTGPNTEAFF	TGTGCCAGCACCCGGACGGGGCCGAACACTGAAGCTTTCTTT
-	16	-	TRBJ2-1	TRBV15	CATSRDERELHNEQFF	TGTGCCACCAGCAGAGATGAAAGAGAACTCCACAATGAGCAGTTCTTC
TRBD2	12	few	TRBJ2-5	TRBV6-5	CATGLVKETQYF	TGTGCCACCGGACTAGTAAAAGAGACCCAGTACTTC
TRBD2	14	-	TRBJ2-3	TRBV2	CASSVAGRTDTQYF	TGTGCCAGCAGTGTAGCGGGGAGGACAGATACGCAGTATTTT
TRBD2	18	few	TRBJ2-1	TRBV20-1	CSARALAGGPGTYNEQFF	TGCAGTGCTAGGGCTCTAGCGGGGGGCCCGGGAACCTACAATGAGCAGTTCTTC
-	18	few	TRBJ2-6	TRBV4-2	CASSQEGGPISGANVLTF	TGTGCCAGCAGCCAAGAGGGGGGGCCGATCTCTGGGGCCAACGTCCTGACTTTC
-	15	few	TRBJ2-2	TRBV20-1	CSATFGGQGTGELFF	TGCAGTGCTACCTTTGGAGGGCAGGGGACCGGGGAGCTGTTTTTT
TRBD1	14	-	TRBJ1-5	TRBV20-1	CSAGQGASGQPQHF	TGCAGTGCTGGACAGGGGGCGTCGGGTCAGCCCCAGCATTTT
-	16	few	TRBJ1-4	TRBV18	CASSPATVSEDEKLFF	TGTGCCAGCTCACCCGCTACCGTAAGTGAGGACGAAAAACTGTTTTTT
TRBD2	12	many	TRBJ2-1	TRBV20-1	CSAGGASNEQFF	TGCAGTGCCGGGGGGGCCTCCAATGAGCAGTTCTTC
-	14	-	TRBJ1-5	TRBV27	CASSLGPAGQPQHF	TGTGCCAGCAGTTTGGGCCCCGCTGGGCAGCCCCAGCATTTT
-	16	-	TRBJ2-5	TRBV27	CASSFEAGFNQETQYF	TGTGCCAGCAGTTTCGAGGCGGGGTTTAACCAAGAGACCCAGTACTTC
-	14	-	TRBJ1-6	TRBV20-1	CSAPTREGNSPLHF	TGCAGTGCTCCCACGAGGGAGGGGAATTCACCCCTCCACTTT
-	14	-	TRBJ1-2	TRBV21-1	CASSKVGAPPGYTF	TGTGCCAGCAGCAAAGTGGGCGCCCCTCCTGGCTACACCTTC
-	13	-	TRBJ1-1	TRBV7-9	CASGTGIGTEAFF	TGTGCCAGTGGGACGGGGATAGGCACTGAAGCTTTCTTT
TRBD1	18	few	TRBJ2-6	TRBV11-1	CASSTSTGSPSGANVLTF	TGTGCCAGCAGCACCTCGACAGGGAGTCCCTCTGGGGCCAACGTCCTGACTTTC
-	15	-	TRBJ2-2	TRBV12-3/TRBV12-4	CASSLPVGGPGELFF	TGTGCCAGCAGTTTGCCGGTAGGGGGTCCCGGGGAGCTGTTTTTT